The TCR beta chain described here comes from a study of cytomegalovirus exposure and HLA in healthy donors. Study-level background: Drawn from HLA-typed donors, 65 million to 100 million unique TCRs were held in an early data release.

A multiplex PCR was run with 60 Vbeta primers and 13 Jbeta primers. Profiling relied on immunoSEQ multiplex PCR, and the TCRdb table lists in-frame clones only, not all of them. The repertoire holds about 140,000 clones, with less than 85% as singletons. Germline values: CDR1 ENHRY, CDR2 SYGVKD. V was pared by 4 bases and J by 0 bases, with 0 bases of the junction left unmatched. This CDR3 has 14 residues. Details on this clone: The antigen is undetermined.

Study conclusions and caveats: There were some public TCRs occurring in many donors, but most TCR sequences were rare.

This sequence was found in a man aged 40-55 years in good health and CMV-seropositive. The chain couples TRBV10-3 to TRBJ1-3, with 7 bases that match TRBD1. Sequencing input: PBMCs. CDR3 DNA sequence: TGTGCCATCAGTGCAGGGGGCTCTGGAAACACCATATATTTT. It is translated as CAISAGGSGNTIYF.